This T cell receptor beta chain was captured in a study of vaccination effects on CD4 cells after COVID-19. Overall study: Post-vaccine sample collection fell at a median of 72 days after the second dose.

Before sequencing, viral peptide pools were used by the ViraFEST assay to expand antigen-specific CD4+ T cells. At the end of roughly ten days of culture, CD4+ T cells were isolated. A PCR test confirmed that the person had SARS-CoV-2 infection between March and December 2020. It was two doses of either the BNT162b2 or mRNA-1273 vaccine that participants received. Concerning this clone itself: Its antigen is not known.

TCRdb's table, derived via immunoSEQ multiplex PCR, lists solely in-frame clones and lacks some. This table holds about 18,000 clones, 76% found once. General study points: Spike-reactive clones in convalescents after vaccination were chiefly newly vaccine-induced. After vaccination, at late timepoints, clones induced by infection and by vaccine contracted markedly.

V trimming: 3 bases; J trimming: 5 bases; junction bases outside the gene matches: 4. Per the germline V gene, CDR1 is SGHRS and CDR2 is YFSETQ. This CDR3 has 14 amino acids. The chain is built from TRBV5-1 and TRBJ1-4; 7 bases match TRBD1. The sequence derives from a human donor who had a prior SARS-CoV-2 infection. The input for sequencing was CD4+ T cells from PBMCs cultured with SARS-CoV-2 spike peptides, taken after COVID-19 vaccination. The CDR3, as DNA: TGCGCCAGCAGCTCGATGACAGGGAATGAAAAACTGTTTTTT. Its protein is CASSSMTGNEKLFF.